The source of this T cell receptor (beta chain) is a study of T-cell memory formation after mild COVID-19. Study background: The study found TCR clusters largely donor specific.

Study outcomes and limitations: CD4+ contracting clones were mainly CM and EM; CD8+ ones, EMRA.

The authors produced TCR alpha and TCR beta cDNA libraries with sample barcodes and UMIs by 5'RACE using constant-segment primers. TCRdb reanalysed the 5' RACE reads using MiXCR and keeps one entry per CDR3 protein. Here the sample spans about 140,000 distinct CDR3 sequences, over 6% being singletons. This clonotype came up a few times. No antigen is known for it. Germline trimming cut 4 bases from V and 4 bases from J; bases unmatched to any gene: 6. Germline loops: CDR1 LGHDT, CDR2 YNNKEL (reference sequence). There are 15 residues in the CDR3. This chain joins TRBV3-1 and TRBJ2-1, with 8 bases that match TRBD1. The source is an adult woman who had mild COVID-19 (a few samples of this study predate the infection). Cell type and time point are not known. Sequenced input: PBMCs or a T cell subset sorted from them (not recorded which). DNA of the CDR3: TGTGCCAGCAGCCTGACAGGGGTGAAGTACAATGAGCAGTTCTTC. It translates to CASSLTGVKYNEQFF.